This TCR beta chain was found in a study of blood T cell repertoires in COVID-19. About the study: Acute and convalescent COVID-19 specimens originated in the United States, Italy and Spain. From T cells, B-cell-depleted T cells, or PBMCs came the material, which was cDNA or gDNA.

Per the study methods: Amplification of reference gene primers provided the estimated nucleated cell counts. Produced via immunoSEQ multiplex PCR; TCRdb's table is partial and in-frame only. That table supplies the V and J calls and clone size; D and trimming were determined from the DNA. The sample comprises approximately 140,000 clones, 80% to 90% of which are singletons, and about 39% rests with the top ten. The V end was cut by 5 bases, the J end by 0 bases, with 9 bases between. CDR3 length: 14 amino acids. Germline lookup yields CDR1 SGHRS and CDR2 YFSETQ. This clone has just one count. V and J are TRBV5-1 and TRBJ1-3; D gene uncertain. The sequenced sample was peripheral blood. This receptor was obtained from a human donor in a cohort sampled during active COVID-19. For the CDR3, the DNA is TGCGCCAGCAGACCCTCGGGCTCTGGAAACACCATATATTTT. The encoded protein is CASRPSGSGNTIYF.